This T cell receptor (beta chain) is from a study of cytomegalovirus exposure and HLA in healthy donors. General study findings and limits: Later analysis identified several of the most significant clusters that appeared linked to common viral pathogens.

The germline CDR1 and CDR2 sequences are SGHTA and FQGNSA. There are 19 residues in the CDR3. The J segment lost 4 bases and the V segment lost 2 bases, leaving 17 bases of the junction unmatched. Vbeta (60) and Jbeta (13) primers were used in the PCR. Assay used: immunoSEQ multiplex PCR; TCRdb lists only in-frame clones, some missing. Its clone listing holds approximately 110,000 clones. As to this clone: The antigen is not known.

This rearrangement joins TRBV7-2 to TRBJ2-7; TRBD1 aligns across 10 bases. The TCR comes from a man younger than 35 in good health and CMV-seronegative. The sample was PBMCs. CDR3 sequence: CASSLWGILTGQGIYEQYF. CDR3 DNA sequence: TGTGCCAGCAGCTTATGGGGGATTTTGACGGGACAGGGGATTTACGAGCAGTACTTC.